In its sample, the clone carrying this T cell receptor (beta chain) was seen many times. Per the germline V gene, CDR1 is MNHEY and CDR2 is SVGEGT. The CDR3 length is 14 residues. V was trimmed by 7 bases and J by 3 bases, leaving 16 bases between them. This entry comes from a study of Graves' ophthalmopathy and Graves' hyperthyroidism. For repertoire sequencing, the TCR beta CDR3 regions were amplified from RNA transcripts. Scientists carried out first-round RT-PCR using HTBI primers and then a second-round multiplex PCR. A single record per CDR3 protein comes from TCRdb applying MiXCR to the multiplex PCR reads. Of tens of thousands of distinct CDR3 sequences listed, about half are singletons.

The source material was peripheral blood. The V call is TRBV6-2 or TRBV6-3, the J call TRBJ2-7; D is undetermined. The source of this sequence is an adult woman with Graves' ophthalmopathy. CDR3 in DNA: TGTGCCAGCACCGACCCCGTCGTCCTCTACGAGCAGTACTTC. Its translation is CASTDPVVLYEQYF.